This TCR beta chain was identified in a study of blood T cell repertoires in COVID-19. Background on the study: The origin of the acute and convalescent COVID-19 samples was the United States, Italy and Spain. PBMCs, B-cell-depleted T cells, or T cells were the source of the cDNA or gDNA that made up the material.

This clone was found many times. Other DNA sequences in the same sample also yield this CDR3. Authors' analysis steps: Amplification of reference gene primers was used by the study to estimate nucleated cell counts. Clones were sequenced by immunoSEQ multiplex PCR, and TCRdb holds only the in-frame ones, with some missing. Clonal size and the V and J genes are those of that table, whereas D and trimming came from the DNA. The sample records tens of thousands of clones, about four fifths being singletons. Trimming cost V 5 bases and J 4 bases; bases outside gene matches: 4. CDR3 length equals 13 residues. Germline values: CDR1 SQVTM, CDR2 ANQGSEA.

This TCR came from a woman aged 80 or older with acute or convalescent COVID-19. Sequences were obtained from peripheral blood. The genes are TRBV29-1 and TRBJ1-1; 10 bases agree with TRBD1. CDR3 protein: CSVRTGGSTEAFF. As DNA, the CDR3 is TGCAGCGTTAGGACAGGGGGATCCACTGAAGCTTTCTTT.